These T cell receptor beta chains were read from a single sample in a study of response to subunit inactivated influenza vaccine. In TCRdb, the RT-PCR reads were re-called with MiXCR into one record per CDR3 protein. The sample records roughly 520,000 distinct CDR3 sequences, around 25% being singletons. The sequencing used CD4+ T cells sorted from PBMCs, collected 4 to 6 days after vaccination. The receptors come from a man aged 45-65 years who received an inactivated influenza vaccine. The CDR3 runs from the conserved cysteine through the conserved F or W. Fields, in order: V gene, CDR3 length, J gene, D gene, clone size, CDR3 protein, CDR3 DNA. A D gene is named only where the DNA matches it firmly. Size tells how often a clone was seen (once, few, many) or the class of an expanded clone, and some rows leave it out.

TRBV27	15	TRBJ2-3	-	-	CASSLGGAVTDTQYF	TGTGCCAGCAGTTTAGGAGGGGCCGTCACAGATACGCAGTATTTT
TRBV21-1	15	TRBJ2-3	-	few	CASSKGRDSTDTQYF	TGTGCCAGCAGCAAAGGGCGAGATAGCACAGATACGCAGTATTTT
TRBV6-1	13	TRBJ2-1	-	-	CASSVTGLGEQFF	TGTGCCAGCAGTGTTACGGGTTTAGGTGAGCAGTTCTTC
TRBV20-1	15	TRBJ1-5	-	few	CSARVLQYSNQPQHF	TGCAGTGCTAGAGTTCTACAATATAGCAATCAGCCCCAGCATTTT
TRBV20-1	14	TRBJ1-2	TRBD1	few	CSAEPTGANYGYTF	TGCAGTGCGGAGCCGACAGGGGCGAACTATGGCTACACCTTC
TRBV6-1	15	TRBJ2-7	TRBD1	-	CASSVTRQGVYEQYF	TGTGCCAGCAGTGTGACCCGACAGGGGGTTTACGAGCAGTACTTC
TRBV6-1	15	TRBJ2-1	-	-	CASRIGQAGGNEQFF	TGTGCCAGCAGGATAGGACAGGCGGGAGGCAATGAGCAGTTCTTC
TRBV6-2/TRBV6-3	15	TRBJ2-7	TRBD2	few	CASSYQRGLSYEQYF	TGTGCCAGCAGTTACCAGCGGGGGCTATCCTACGAGCAGTACTTC
TRBV12-3/TRBV12-4	17	TRBJ2-4	-	few	CASRPGPGSLAKNIQYF	TGTGCCAGCAGACCGGGACCAGGGTCGTTAGCCAAAAACATTCAGTACTTC
TRBV4-3	12	TRBJ2-4	-	-	CASSRDSNIQYF	TGCGCCAGCAGCCGGGACTCAAACATTCAGTACTTC
TRBV12-3/TRBV12-4	16	TRBJ2-1	TRBD2	many	CASSALAGGFANEQFF	TGTGCCAGCAGTGCCCTAGCGGGGGGGTTTGCTAATGAGCAGTTCTTC
TRBV7-4	16	TRBJ2-1	-	-	CASSLRGTSSYNEQFF	TGTGCCAGCAGCTTAAGGGGCACTAGCTCCTACAATGAGCAGTTCTTC
TRBV10-3	15	TRBJ2-7	TRBD2	once	CAISDPGGGSYEQYF	TGTGCCATCAGTGACCCCGGGGGGGGATCATACGAGCAGTACTTC
TRBV28	20	TRBJ2-3	TRBD2	-	CATDDDSGLAGGLSTDTQYF	TGTGCCACCGACGATGACTCGGGACTAGCGGGGGGACTTAGCACAGATACGCAGTATTTT
TRBV7-2	13	TRBJ2-1	-	medium-sized	CASSLVAGNEQFF	TGTGCCAGCAGCTTAGTTGCAGGGAATGAGCAGTTCTTC
TRBV4-3	15	TRBJ2-5	-	-	CASSQDHLDQETQYF	TGCGCCAGCAGCCAAGATCATCTGGATCAAGAGACCCAGTACTTC
TRBV5-1	18	TRBJ2-1	TRBD2	few	CASSLGRGGAFLSHEQFF	TGCGCCAGCAGCTTGGGGCGCGGGGGGGCCTTTCTTTCCCATGAGCAGTTCTTC
TRBV10-3	15	TRBJ2-1	TRBD2	once	CAIMGGTSGWNEQFF	TGTGCCATCATGGGAGGGACTAGCGGGTGGAATGAGCAGTTCTTC
TRBV2	14	TRBJ1-1	-	-	CASSEFTLNTEAFF	TGTGCCAGCAGTGAATTCACGCTGAACACTGAAGCTTTCTTT
TRBV6-2/TRBV6-3	14	TRBJ2-1	-	few	CASRQTRTDNEQFF	TGTGCCAGCAGACAGACTAGGACTGACAATGAGCAGTTCTTC
TRBV11-2	16	TRBJ2-4	-	-	CASSFSPTKAKNIQYF	TGTGCCAGCAGCTTTTCCCCTACTAAGGCCAAAAACATTCAGTACTTC
TRBV9	12	TRBJ1-2	-	few	CASNANSHGYTF	TGTGCCAGCAATGCTAACAGTCATGGCTACACCTTC
TRBV27	16	TRBJ1-4	-	many	CASSLGFGYDNEKLFF	TGTGCCAGCAGTTTAGGTTTCGGGTACGATAATGAAAAACTGTTTTTT
TRBV27	16	TRBJ2-5	TRBD1	-	CASSLNPGQGTETQYF	TGTGCCAGCAGCTTGAATCCGGGACAGGGGACGGAGACCCAGTACTTC
TRBV5-1	13	TRBJ1-2	-	few	CASSFDVNYGYTF	TGCGCCAGCAGCTTTGATGTAAACTATGGCTACACCTTC
TRBV20-1	14	TRBJ1-5	-	few	CSAVRIGSSQPQHF	TGCAGTGCTGTAAGAATCGGGAGTTCCCAGCCCCAGCATTTT
TRBV5-1	16	TRBJ2-3	TRBD2	few	CASSLTSGGPTDTQYF	TGCGCCAGCAGCTTGACTAGCGGGGGGCCCACAGATACGCAGTATTTT
TRBV30	14	TRBJ1-3	TRBD1	-	CAWSHRGSGNTIYF	TGTGCCTGGAGTCACAGGGGGTCTGGAAACACCATATATTTT
TRBV29-1	12	TRBJ2-3	-	-	CSVNDGTDTQYF	TGCAGCGTTAACGACGGAACAGATACGCAGTATTTT
TRBV6-5	15	TRBJ1-1	-	-	CASSYSIQGNTEAFF	TGTGCCAGCAGTTACTCGATCCAGGGGAACACTGAAGCTTTCTTT
TRBV7-8	15	TRBJ2-3	-	-	CASSSKGEYTDTQYF	TGTGCCAGCAGCTCGAAGGGGGAGTACACAGATACGCAGTATTTT
TRBV3-1	16	TRBJ1-6	TRBD1	few	CASSQVTGVRNSPLHF	TGTGCCAGCAGCCAGGTAACAGGGGTGAGGAATTCACCCCTCCACTTT
TRBV9	16	TRBJ2-5	-	-	CASSSLTGRSKETQYF	TGTGCCAGCAGCTCATTGACGGGACGGAGTAAAGAGACCCAGTACTTC
TRBV7-2	15	TRBJ1-1	-	-	CASSSGQWGNTEAFF	TGTGCCAGCAGCTCAGGACAGTGGGGGAACACTGAAGCTTTCTTT
TRBV3-1	13	TRBJ2-1	-	-	CASSPRRLREQFF	TGTGCCAGCAGCCCCCGCCGGCTTCGTGAGCAGTTCTTC
TRBV20-1	17	TRBJ2-1	TRBD2	few	CSAPDPSGYSSYNEQFF	TGCAGTGCCCCCGACCCTAGCGGGTACAGCTCCTACAATGAGCAGTTCTTC
TRBV7-3	15	TRBJ2-5	-	-	CASSLEFGGVETQYF	TGTGCCAGCAGCTTGGAGTTTGGGGGCGTGGAGACCCAGTACTTC
TRBV5-4	15	TRBJ1-1	TRBD1	-	CASSQQGVMNTEAFF	TGTGCCAGCAGCCAACAGGGGGTGATGAACACTGAAGCTTTCTTT
TRBV14	18	TRBJ2-5	TRBD2	few	CASSQPGLAGAFQETQYF	TGTGCCAGCAGCCAGCCGGGACTAGCGGGAGCCTTCCAAGAGACCCAGTACTTC
TRBV20-1	11	TRBJ2-3	-	few	CSASHADTQYF	TGCAGTGCATCCCACGCAGATACGCAGTATTTT